These 18 T cell receptor beta chains came from one sample sequenced in a study of OX40 agonist ivuxolimab in advanced cancers. TCRdb keeps only in-frame clones here, not all; method: immunoSEQ multiplex PCR. The sample contains roughly 100,000 clones, 75% to 95% of which appear only once. The sample was CD4+ or CD8+ T cells sorted from blood, taken in a trial of the OX40 agonist ivuxolimab. Source of these receptors: an adult with an advanced solid tumor such as melanoma, head and neck, liver or kidney cancer.

V gene TRBV7-2 combines with J gene TRBJ1-1, with TRBD1 identical over 9 bases. V was pared by 8 bases and J by 6 bases, with 7 bases of the junction left unmatched. Germline V CDR1 and CDR2: SGHTA, FQGNSA. The CDR3 sequence is 13 residues long. The CDR3 DNA follows: TGTGCCAGCGGACAGGGGCGATTCGCTGAAGCTTTCTTT. It translates to CASGQGRFAEAFF.

The J gene is TRBJ1-1, the V gene TRBV7-8, with D perhaps matching TRBD1 (5 bases). CDR1 and CDR2 (germline): SGHVS, FQNEAQ. Trimming removed 5 bases from V and 4 bases from J, with 14 bases in between. CDR3 size: 14 residues. The CDR3 DNA reads as TGTGCCAGCAGCCTCGGGGGGTGGGGCACTGAAGCTTTCTTT. This translates into CASSLGGWGTEAFF.

V usage is TRBV2 and J usage is TRBJ2-3; a possible D gene is TRBD2 (5 bases). Looked up from germline, CDR1 is SNHLY and CDR2 is FYNNEI. V was trimmed by 2 bases and J by 4 bases, leaving 10 bases between them. The CDR3 covers 14 residues. The CDR3 DNA is TGTGCCAGCAGTGAAAGTAGGGAGCCAGATACGCAGTATTTT. Protein product: CASSESREPDTQYF.

The chain links TRBV28 to TRBJ1-2; 8 nucleotides match TRBD1. Trimming took 1 base from V and 8 from J; bases not matched to a gene: 6. In germline, CDR1 is MDHEN, CDR2 SYDVKM. The CDR3 is made up of 14 amino acids. In DNA form, the CDR3 reads TGTGCCAGCAGTTTATTCCAGGGGGCAGGAGGCTACACCTTC. Translating gives CASSLFQGAGGYTF.

The rearrangement joins TRBV2 to TRBJ2-7; 7 bases align to TRBD1. There are 13 residues in the CDR3. The J segment lost 4 bases and the V segment lost 8 bases, leaving 8 bases of the junction unmatched. Germline assignment: CDR1 SNHLY and CDR2 FYNNEI. The CDR3 DNA sequence: TGTGCCAGCGTCCGGGACAGAGATTACGAGCAGTACTTC. Translated, it gives CASVRDRDYEQYF. Using reference TRBV2 and TRBJ2-7 for the parts outside the CDR3, the full variable domain is EPEVTQTPSHQVTQMGQEVILRCVPISNHLYFYWYRQILGQKVEFLVSFYNNEISEKSEIFDDQFSVERPDGSNFTLKIRSTKLEDSAMYFCASVRDRDYEQYFGPGTRLTVT.

The CDR3 DNA reads as TGTGCCAGCAGCTTATTTCGGTCCGGATTCTATGGCTACACCTTC. Encoded protein: CASSLFRSGFYGYTF. V and J are TRBV5-6 and TRBJ1-2; no definite D call. The CDR3 totals 15 residues. Germline V gene sequence: CDR1 SGHDT, CDR2 YYEEEE. Trimming shortened V by 2 bases and J by 4 bases, and 15 bases separated the two germline ends.

V and J are TRBV10-3 and TRBJ1-2; perhaps TRBD1 as D (6 bases). Germline V lookup: CDR1 ENHRY, CDR2 SYGVKD. V gave up 11 bases and J gave up 5 bases, with 18 bases separating them. The CDR3 runs 13 residues. In nucleotides, the CDR3 is TGTGCCTTAGGGGGAGACGGAATTTATGGCTACACCTTC. This codes for CALGGDGIYGYTF.

The chain couples TRBV27 to TRBJ2-5, with unresolved D. Germline CDR1 MNHEY, CDR2 SMNVEV (reference sequence). This CDR3 has 13 amino acids. V lost 3 bases and J 5 bases, leaving 10 bases between the germline ends. CDR3 in DNA: TGTGCCAGCAGTTTTTGGCCCCAGGAGACCCAGTACTTC. It codes for CASSFWPQETQYF.

The chain recombines TRBV5-1 with TRBJ2-7; a weak D match, TRBD2 (5 bases). The CDR3 consists of 12 residues. V lost 0 bases and J lost 6, with 7 bases in between. Germline V gene lookup returns CDR1 SGHRS and CDR2 YFSETQ. In DNA, the CDR3 is TGCGCCAGCAGCTTGGCGGCGGGCGAGCAGTACTTC. Residues: CASSLAAGEQYF.

The chain uses TRBV5-1 and TRBJ1-2, with a tentative D call TRBD1 (6 bases). V was trimmed by 0 bases and J by 7 bases, leaving 13 bases between them. Germline V CDR1 and CDR2: SGHRS, YFSETQ. The CDR3 loop spans 14 amino acids. The CDR3 loop reads CASSLGSSGAGYTF. The CDR3 region has the DNA TGCGCCAGCAGCTTGGGTTCTTCGGGGGCTGGCTACACCTTC.

The rearrangement uses TRBV10-3 and TRBJ2-3; 7 positions match TRBD1. This CDR3 contains 13 residues. Trimming at V came to 11 bases and at J to 5 bases, leaving 10 bases not matched to a gene. The germline CDR1 and CDR2 sequences are ENHRY and SYGVKD. CDR3 nucleotides: TGTGCCGCCGGACAGGTCCCTGGAGATACGCAGTATTTT. Amino acid sequence: CAAGQVPGDTQYF.

The count of this clone is one. J is TRBJ2-1 and V is TRBV7-2, with no clear D. V lost 6 bases and J lost 2, with 11 bases in between. This CDR3 is 14 amino acids long. Germline loops: CDR1 SGHTA, CDR2 FQGNSA. The CDR3 loop reads CASSPQRTYNEQFF. The CDR3 nucleotides read TGTGCCAGCAGTCCTCAACGTACCTACAATGAGCAGTTCTTC.

The rearrangement links TRBV28 to TRBJ2-7; the D gene is possibly TRBD2 (6 bases). V lost 6 bases and J lost 3, with 21 bases in between. The CDR3 totals 16 residues. Germline CDR1 and CDR2: MDHEN and SYDVKM. CDR3 nucleotides: TGTGCCAGCAGGCTCCCGGGACTCCAGGGAGACTACGAGCAGTACTTC. Translation: CASRLPGLQGDYEQYF.

The rearrangement joins TRBV11-2 to TRBJ2-6; D gene unclear. There are 13 residues in the CDR3. With 3 bases removed from V and 0 bases from J, the gap between germline ends came to 0 bases. Germline values: CDR1 SGHAT, CDR2 FQNNGV. The CDR3 loop reads CASSFSGANVLTF. DNA for the CDR3: TGTGCCAGCAGCTTCTCTGGGGCCAACGTCCTGACTTTC. The variable domain in full, completed from reference TRBV11-2 and TRBJ2-6, reads EAGVAQSPRYKIIEKRQSVAFWCNPISGHATLYWYQQILGQGPKLLIQFQNNGVVDDSQLPKDRFSAERLKGVDSTLKIQPAKLEDSAVYLCASSFSGANVLTFGAGSRLTVL.

This chain links TRBV9 with TRBJ2-2; unclear D gene. CDR3 length: 12 residues. Germline V CDR1 and CDR2: SGDLS, YYNGEE. V gave up 0 bases and J gave up 6 bases, with 3 bases separating them. CDR3: CASSVAAGELFF. Here the CDR3 DNA reads TGTGCCAGCAGCGTAGCGGCCGGGGAGCTGTTTTTT.

This clone was counted a single time. The V and J genes are TRBV6-6 and TRBJ1-1, with D possibly matching TRBD1 (6 bases). The CDR3 consists of 14 residues. Germline CDR1 is MNHNY and CDR2 is SVGAGI (reference sequence). The ends were cut back, 7 bases at V and 1 base at J, with 13 bases in the middle. CDR3 bases: TGTGCCAGCACCCAGGGACACACGAACACTGAAGCTTTCTTT. This codes for CASTQGHTNTEAFF.

V gene TRBV11-2 combines with J gene TRBJ1-2; D is ambiguous. The CDR3 is 12 amino acids. Germline V gives CDR1 SGHAT, CDR2 FQNNGV. V was cut by 4 bases and J by 8 bases, with 11 bases left in between. CDR3 sequence reads: CASSSEGSGYTF. The CDR3 coding sequence is TGTGCCAGCAGCTCTGAAGGGAGCGGCTACACCTTC.

This chain joins TRBV28 and TRBJ2-3; 7 nucleotides align to TRBD1. The CDR3 length is 16 residues. Germline V gene data show CDR1 as MDHEN and CDR2 as SYDVKM. The trim removed 4 bases at V and 1 base at J, leaving 8 bases unmatched. CDR3 sequence reads: CASSSLQGLRTDTQYF. CDR3 nucleotide sequence: TGTGCCAGCAGTTCGTTACAGGGGCTACGCACAGATACGCAGTATTTT.